The 12 T cell receptor beta chains given below trace back to one sample, sequenced in a study of cytomegalovirus exposure and HLA in healthy donors. Profiled with immunoSEQ multiplex PCR; TCRdb holds only in-frame clones, not every one. The repertoire has roughly 100,000 clones, about 85% of them found once; the top ten carry roughly 20%. Sequencing input: PBMCs. These receptor sequences come from a man between 18 and 29 years old in good health and CMV-seropositive.

This chain joins TRBV2 and TRBJ1-2; D unresolved. The length of the CDR3 is 12 residues. V shed 7 bases and J shed 4 bases, with 10 bases lying between them. Germline CDR1 SNHLY, CDR2 FYNNEI. The CDR3 reads CASIQFSYGYTF. CDR3 DNA: TGTGCCAGCATACAGTTCTCCTATGGCTACACCTTC.

This clone was seen a few times. The V gene is TRBV18, the J gene TRBJ2-2; 11 nucleotides line up with TRBD1. Germline values: CDR1 KGHSH, CDR2 LQKENI. CDR3 length: 16 residues. J gave up 4 bases and V 3 bases, and 4 bases lay outside the gene matches. The CDR3 DNA reads TGTGCCAGCTCACCGACCGGGACAGGGGGCACCGGGGAGCTGTTTTTT. It codes for CASSPTGTGGTGELFF.

The J gene is TRBJ1-2, the V gene TRBV10-3; TRBD1 agrees at 7 bases. V gave up 10 bases and J gave up 0 bases; unmatched junction bases: 5. Germline CDR1 and CDR2: ENHRY and SYGVKD. The CDR3 extends over 13 amino acids. The CDR3 DNA is TGTGCCACTCAGGGGGAAGCTAACTATGGCTACACCTTC. It translates to CATQGEANYGYTF.

The gene calls are TRBV10-3 and TRBJ1-4; D is possibly TRBD1 (5 bases). Trimming shortened V by 0 bases and J by 0 bases, and 8 bases separated the two germline ends. The CDR3 consists of 16 residues. CDR1 and CDR2 (germline): ENHRY, SYGVKD. The CDR3, as DNA: TGTGCCATCAGTGAGTCGGAACAGGCAACTAATGAAAAACTGTTTTTT. It codes for CAISESEQATNEKLFF.

This clone was recorded once. V usage is TRBV29-1 and J usage is TRBJ2-7, with 7 bases lining up with TRBD2. The germline CDR1 and CDR2 sequences are SQVTM and ANQGSEA. Germline trimming cut 4 bases from V and 3 bases from J; bases unmatched to any gene: 6. The CDR3 consists of 13 residues. CDR3 in DNA: TGCAGCGTTGGGGGGGGGAGCGTCTACGAGCAGTACTTC. Translation gives CSVGGGSVYEQYF.

The rearrangement uses TRBV4-1 and TRBJ1-4; TRBD1 aligns across 11 bases. CDR1 is MGHRA and CDR2 is YSYEKL in the germline V gene. The CDR3 spans 15 residues. Trimming cost V 3 bases and J 8 bases; bases outside gene matches: 5. The CDR3 DNA is TGCGCCAGCAGCCACGGACAGGGGGCGGAGGAAAAACTGTTTTTT. Its translation is CASSHGQGAEEKLFF.

The J gene is TRBJ1-1, the V gene TRBV27, with a weak D call TRBD1 (6 bases). The CDR3 is made up of 13 amino acids. Germline loops: CDR1 MNHEY, CDR2 SMNVEV (reference sequence). The V end lost 5 bases, the J end lost 8 bases, and 15 bases lay between the germline ends. CDR3 protein: CASSPGTPSEAFF. The CDR3 nucleotides are TGTGCCAGCAGTCCCGGGACACCCAGCGAAGCTTTCTTT.

The gene calls are TRBV6-5 and TRBJ1-4; 7 bases are a match to TRBD1. The J segment lost 7 bases and the V segment lost 0 bases, leaving 2 bases of the junction unmatched. The CDR3 is 14 residues long. Germline assignment: CDR1 MNHEY and CDR2 SVGAGI. CDR3 in DNA: TGTGCCAGCAGTTACTCCGGGACAGTTGAAAAACTGTTTTTT. Translation: CASSYSGTVEKLFF.

The chain carries TRBV7-9 and TRBJ2-7, with 7 bases aligning to TRBD2. V shed 5 bases, J shed 0 bases, and the junction held 13 bases outside the gene matches. This CDR3 has 17 amino acids. CDR1 and CDR2 from the germline V gene are SEHNR and FQNEAQ (reference sequence). CDR3 coding DNA: TGTGCCAGCAGCACTACCTCCGGGACTACTCCCTCCTACGAGCAGTACGTC. Translating gives CASSTTSGTTPSYEQYV.

V is TRBV19 and J is TRBJ1-1; TRBD1 aligns across 10 bases. CDR1 LNHDA and CDR2 SQIVND come from the germline V gene (reference sequence). Losses at the gene ends were 6 bases for V and 4 bases for J; bases not matched to a gene: 5. The CDR3 runs 14 residues. The CDR3 sequence: CASREDRGSTEAFF. CDR3 bases: TGTGCCAGTAGAGAGGACAGGGGGAGCACTGAAGCTTTCTTT.

The V gene is TRBV25-1, the J gene TRBJ2-5; D perhaps matches TRBD1 (5 bases). The germline V gene has CDR1 MGHDK and CDR2 SYGVNS. V lost 6 bases, J lost 0 bases, and 14 bases lay in between. CDR3 length: 15 residues. CDR3 residues: CASSAIDSDQETQYF. DNA for the CDR3: TGTGCCAGCAGCGCCATCGACAGTGACCAAGAGACCCAGTACTTC.

The rearrangement links TRBV18 to TRBJ1-2; TRBD1 matches at 8 bases. Germline loops: CDR1 KGHSH, CDR2 LQKENI. This CDR3 has 13 residues. The trim removed 3 bases at V and 5 bases at J, leaving 2 bases unmatched. CDR3 protein: CASSPGQEYGYTF. The CDR3 nucleotides read TGTGCCAGCTCACCGGGACAGGAGTATGGCTACACCTTC.